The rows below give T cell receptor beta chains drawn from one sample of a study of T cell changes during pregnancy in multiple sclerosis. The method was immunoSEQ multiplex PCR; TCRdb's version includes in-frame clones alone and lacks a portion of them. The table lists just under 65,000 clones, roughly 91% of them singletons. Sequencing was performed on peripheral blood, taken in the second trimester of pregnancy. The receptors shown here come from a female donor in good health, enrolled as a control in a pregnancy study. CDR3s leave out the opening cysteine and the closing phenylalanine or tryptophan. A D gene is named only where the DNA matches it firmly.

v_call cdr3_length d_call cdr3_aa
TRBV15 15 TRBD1 ATSRETGLGGNQPQH
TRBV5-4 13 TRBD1 ASSFWDRVTYEQY
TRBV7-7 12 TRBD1 ASSLWTGVNEQF
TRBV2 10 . ARRIGGWEQF
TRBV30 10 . AWSVSREPQH
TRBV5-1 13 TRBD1 ASSLVGTVNYGYT
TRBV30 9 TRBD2 AWSLRGVQY
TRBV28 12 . ASSLGTSQETQY
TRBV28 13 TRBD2 ASSLTSGSAETQY
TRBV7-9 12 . ASSPGRGNQPQH
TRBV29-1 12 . SVARGGDYNEQF
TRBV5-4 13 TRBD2 ASSSPAGGHETQY
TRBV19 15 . ASSIGVQGGSWTEAF
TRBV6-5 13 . ASSLTPQSGNTIY
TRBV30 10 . AWSQGFTEAF
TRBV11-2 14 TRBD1 ASSLDRRDRGYGYT
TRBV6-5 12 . ASSPDHGGTEAF
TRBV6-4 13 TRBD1 ASSASETGGTEAF
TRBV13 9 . ASSLGVSAF
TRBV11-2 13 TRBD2 ASSFGTSSYNEQF
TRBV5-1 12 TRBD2 ASSLGLAGNEQF
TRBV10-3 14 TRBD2 AISEALAESTDTQY
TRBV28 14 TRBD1 ASNGQGASSTDTQY
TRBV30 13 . AWTVGGVSYNEQF
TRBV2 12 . ASGREGGAHEQY
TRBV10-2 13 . ASSVGGLSYNEQF
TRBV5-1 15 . ASSNLLVTRATDEQY
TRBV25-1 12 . ASSTSRGTNEQF
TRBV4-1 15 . ASSQVSGRGRNYGYT
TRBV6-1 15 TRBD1 ASSGLPGQGFIQPQH
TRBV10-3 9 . AISELEGYT
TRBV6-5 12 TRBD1 ASSRDRDNYGYT
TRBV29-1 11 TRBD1 SVLAQGDYGYT
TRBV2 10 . ASSDRGWGYT
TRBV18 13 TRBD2 ASSPSGRSYNEQF
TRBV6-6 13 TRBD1 ASSYSGTATYEQY
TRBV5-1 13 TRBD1 ASRAPGQGYNEQF
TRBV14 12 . ASSPIFSSYEQY
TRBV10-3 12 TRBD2 AISEWTSGDTQY
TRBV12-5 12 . ASGFPPQNNEQF
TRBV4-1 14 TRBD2 ASSQPRGGRGNEQF
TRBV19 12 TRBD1 ASSPRQGSGEQY
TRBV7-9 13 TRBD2 ASSSPERGSYEQY
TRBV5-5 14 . ASSLDSGSNTGELF
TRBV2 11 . ASTRSLTDTQY
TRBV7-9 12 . ASSWAPGNEKLF
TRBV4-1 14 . ASSQPVAVTGNEQF
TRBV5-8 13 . ASSLDISSTDTQY
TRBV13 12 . ASSPRGLGETQY
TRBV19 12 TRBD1 ASRMRGPNTEAF
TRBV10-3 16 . AISEPRLAESSYNEQF
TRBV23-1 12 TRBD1 ASMIRDRVTEAF
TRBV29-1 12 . SAEGGGAKNIQY